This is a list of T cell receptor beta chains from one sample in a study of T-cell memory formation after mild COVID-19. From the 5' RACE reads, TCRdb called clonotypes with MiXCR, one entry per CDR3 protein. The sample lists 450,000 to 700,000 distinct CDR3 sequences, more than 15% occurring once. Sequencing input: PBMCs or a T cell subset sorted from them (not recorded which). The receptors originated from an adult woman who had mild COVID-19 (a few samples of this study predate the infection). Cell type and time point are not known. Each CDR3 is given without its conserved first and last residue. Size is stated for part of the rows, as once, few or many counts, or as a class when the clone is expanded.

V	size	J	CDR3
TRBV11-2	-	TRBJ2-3	ASSLQGGWADTQY
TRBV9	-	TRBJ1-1	ASSVAPQGGNTEAF
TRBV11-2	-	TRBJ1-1	ASSHPPGEAF
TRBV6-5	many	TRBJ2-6	ASSSQGSGANVLT
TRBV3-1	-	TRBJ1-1	ASSQGWTRGEAF
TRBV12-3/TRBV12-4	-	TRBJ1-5	ASSLGLEEGQPQH
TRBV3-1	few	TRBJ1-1	ASSWTGGAKTEAF
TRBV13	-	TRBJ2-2	ASSGKGLAGRMGELF
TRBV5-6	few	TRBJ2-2	ASSLVAGGQTGELF
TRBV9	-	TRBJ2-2	ASSPVSSLNTGELF
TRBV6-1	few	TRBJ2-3	AILMPITDTQY
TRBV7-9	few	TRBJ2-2	ASSSFRLFGQGHTGELF
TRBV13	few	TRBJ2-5	ASSRQDLQETQY